Below, 28 T cell receptor beta chains from the same sample are listed, as sequenced in a study of regulatory T cells in long-lasting Graves disease. Combining iRepertoire HTBI primers with Arm-PCR of CDR3 regions, the authors built TCR beta libraries. Via MiXCR, TCRdb re-called the multiplex PCR reads, giving one row per CDR3 protein. The table records some 600,000 distinct CDR3 sequences, 15% to 20% of them present only once. Time point specified: newly diagnosed GD, antithyroid drugs for less than 3 months. Extracted RNA from PBMCs served as the source of the TCR library. The same data also went into a second study, on T cells in Graves' hyperthyroidism and ophthalmopathy.

The sample here was peripheral blood mononuclear cells (PBMCs), taken at new diagnosis, from a patient treated with antithyroid drugs. The receptors were gathered from a man between 18 and 35 years old with Graves disease.

This clonotype has a handful of counts. The J gene is TRBJ1-2, the V gene TRBV6-5, with D hard to call. The germline gives CDR1 MNHEY, CDR2 SVGAGI. The CDR3 is made up of 12 amino acids. V was pared by 2 bases and J by 6 bases, with 7 bases between. CDR3 nucleotide sequence: TGTGCCAGCAGTTACACCGGTAATGGCTACACCTTC. It translates to CASSYTGNGYTF.

The sample holds a few counts of this clonotype. The chain employs TRBV15 and TRBJ2-7, with D perhaps assigned TRBD1 or TRBD2 (5 bases each). The CDR3 consists of 14 residues. V was trimmed by 0 bases and J by 2 bases, leaving 8 bases between them. Germline assignment: CDR1 LNHNV and CDR2 YYDKDF (reference sequence). The CDR3 DNA reads as TGTGCCACCAGCAGAGATACGGGACCCTACGAGCAGTACTTC. Amino acid sequence: CATSRDTGPYEQYF.

This clonotype showed up many times. J is TRBJ2-3 and V is TRBV10-1; 7 bases match TRBD1. J lost 0 bases, V lost 5 bases, and 8 bases had no gene match. The CDR3 has 16 residues. The germline V gene has CDR1 WNHNN and CDR2 SYGVQD (reference sequence). CDR3 DNA: TGCGCCAGCAGTCAGACAGGGATTCTAAGCACAGATACGCAGTATTTT. It translates to CASSQTGILSTDTQYF.

The chain links TRBV12-3 or TRBV12-4 to TRBJ1-1; 9 bases agree with TRBD1. V lost 6 bases, J lost 5 bases, and 10 bases stayed unmatched. The length of the CDR3 is 15 residues. The CDR3 sequence: CASSEIQGARTEAFF. The CDR3 nucleotides are TGTGCCAGCAGCGAAATACAGGGGGCACGGACTGAAGCTTTCTTT.

V and J are TRBV2 and TRBJ1-6; TRBD1 matches 8 bases. Germline CDR1 is SNHLY and CDR2 is FYNNEI. The CDR3 has 15 residues. V lost 3 bases to trimming and J lost 7 bases; unmatched junction nucleotides: 5. DNA of the CDR3: TGTGCCAGCAGTGAGCAGGGGGCGGAGAATTCACCCCTCCACTTT. Protein sequence: CASSEQGAENSPLHF.

In its sample, this clonotype is medium-sized. The chain couples TRBV30 to TRBJ1-2; D is unclear. Trimming took off 0 bases at V and 2 bases at J, with 10 bases between the two ends. Looked up from germline, CDR1 is GTSNPN and CDR2 is SVGIG (reference sequence). This CDR3 has 14 amino acids. The CDR3 DNA is TGTGCCTGGAGTGTAAAGGCCTGGAACTATGGCTACACCTTC. Its protein product is CAWSVKAWNYGYTF.

The rearrangement joins TRBV20-1 to TRBJ2-2; 8 bases align to TRBD2. V dropped 3 bases and J dropped 2; count of bases not matched to a gene: 8. Germline V CDR1 and CDR2: DFQATT, SNEGSKA (reference sequence). CDR3 length: 16 residues. In nucleotides, the CDR3 is TGCAGTGCTAGTCCCTCCGGGACTAGTAACACCGGGGAGCTGTTTTTT. Protein product: CSASPSGTSNTGELFF.

This clonotype was detected ten times or more. This chain links TRBV3-1 with TRBJ1-2; 7 bases are shared with TRBD1. The CDR3 has 14 amino acids. V lost 1 base and J lost 2; bases outside the gene matches: 1. Germline CDR1 and CDR2: LGHDT and YNNKEL (reference sequence). DNA for the CDR3: TGTGCCAGCAGCCAAGGGACAGGAAACTATGGCTACACCTTC. It codes for CASSQGTGNYGYTF.

The sample holds many counts of this clonotype. The chain is built from TRBV5-1 and TRBJ2-7; no firm D call. Germline V lookup: CDR1 SGHRS, CDR2 YFSETQ. The CDR3 consists of 13 residues. Trimming cost V 3 bases and J 4 bases, with 11 bases left between them. CDR3 sequence: CASSSGGEYEQYF. CDR3 DNA sequence: TGCGCCAGCAGCTCTGGTGGGGAATACGAGCAGTACTTC.

This clonotype occurred many times. This chain links TRBV27 with TRBJ1-2; 11 bases agree with TRBD1. V shed 5 bases, J shed 5 bases, and the junction held 10 bases outside the gene matches. The length of the CDR3 is 16 residues. Germline V CDR1 and CDR2: MNHEY, SMNVEV (reference sequence). CDR3 residues: CASSPLGGQGAYGYTF. Here the CDR3 DNA reads TGTGCCAGCAGTCCCTTAGGCGGACAGGGGGCTTATGGCTACACCTTC.

This clonotype came up many times. The chain uses TRBV28 and TRBJ2-2, with 8 bases lining up with TRBD1. CDR3 length: 16 amino acids. Trimming at V came to 5 bases and at J to 3 bases, leaving 8 bases not matched to a gene. Germline loops: CDR1 MDHEN, CDR2 SYDVKM. For the CDR3, the DNA is TGTGCCAGCAGTAGCCTCGGACAGGGTTACACCGGGGAGCTGTTTTTT. Protein: CASSSLGQGYTGELFF.

The CDR3 spells CASRTGTTNEQFF. For the CDR3, the DNA is TGCGCCAGCAGGACCGGGACGACCAATGAGCAGTTCTTC. This chain connects TRBV5-1 to TRBJ2-1, with D perhaps being TRBD1 or TRBD2 (5 bases each). This CDR3 region has 13 residues. Germline assignment: CDR1 SGHRS and CDR2 YFSETQ. V lost 5 bases to trimming and J lost 6 bases, with 12 bases between them.

This clonotype has ten or more counts. V and J are TRBV10-3 and TRBJ1-1, with 8 bases fitting TRBD1. The CDR3 length is 14 residues. Losses at the gene ends were 6 bases for V and 4 bases for J; bases not matched to a gene: 7. In germline, CDR1 is ENHRY, CDR2 SYGVKD. CDR3 coding DNA: TGTGCCATCAGCCCGACAGGGGAGGGCACTGAAGCTTTCTTT. This sequence encodes CAISPTGEGTEAFF.

The chain couples TRBV7-6 to TRBJ2-6; tentatively, D is TRBD2 (5 bases). Trimming shortened V by 6 bases and J by 1 base, and 10 bases separated the two germline ends. Germline values: CDR1 SGHVS, CDR2 FNYEAQ. The CDR3 totals 15 residues. The CDR3 sequence is CASSRRASGANVLTF. CDR3 DNA: TGTGCCAGCAGTCGGCGGGCTTCTGGGGCCAACGTCCTGACTTTC.

V is TRBV9 and J is TRBJ2-3, with D perhaps assigned TRBD1 or TRBD2 (6 bases each). The CDR3 has 15 residues. Trimming shortened V by 0 bases and J by 6 bases, and 14 bases separated the two germline ends. The germline V gene encodes CDR1 SGDLS and CDR2 YYNGEE. The CDR3 is CASSVGGAVVDTQYF. CDR3 bases: TGTGCCAGCAGCGTAGGGGGGGCGGTGGTGGATACGCAGTATTTT.

There are many counts of this clonotype. The rearrangement uses TRBV5-1 and TRBJ1-1; D may be TRBD1 (6 bases). The CDR3 has 16 residues. V gave up 0 bases and J gave up 0 bases, with 12 bases separating them. Germline lookup yields CDR1 SGHRS and CDR2 YFSETQ. CDR3 sequence reads: CASSLASGAMNTEAFF. The CDR3 DNA sequence: TGCGCCAGCAGCTTGGCCTCAGGGGCGATGAACACTGAAGCTTTCTTT.

This clonotype was recorded many times. The chain uses TRBV20-1 and TRBJ2-7, with 10 bases identical to TRBD2. The CDR3 covers 15 residues. CDR1 is DFQATT and CDR2 is SNEGSKA in the germline V gene (reference sequence). Trimming removed 1 base from V and 6 bases from J; junction bases left unmatched: 9. The CDR3 loop is CSARGPSGRAGEQYF. The CDR3 region has the DNA TGCAGTGCTAGAGGGCCTAGCGGGAGAGCAGGCGAGCAGTACTTC.

A word on this clonotype: This clone may be a read error of a much larger clone one base away. The chain links TRBV6-1 to TRBJ1-4; D is ambiguous. Germline loops: CDR1 MNHNS, CDR2 SASEGT. The CDR3 sequence is 16 residues long. CDR3 DNA: TGTGCCGGCAGTGAGTGGGCATTTGGGACTAATGAAAAACTGTTTTTT. Its translation: CAGSEWAFGTNEKLFF.

At least ten counts were recorded for this clonotype. The gene calls are TRBV20-1 and TRBJ1-5; D remains unclear. Germline values: CDR1 DFQATT, CDR2 SNEGSKA (reference sequence). The CDR3 loop spans 12 amino acids. Trimming pared 4 bases from V and 2 bases from J, leaving 6 bases between. CDR3 loop: CSANLGNQPQHF. CDR3 nucleotides: TGCAGTGCTAACTTAGGCAATCAGCCCCAGCATTTT.

This clonotype has a count of ten or more. The V gene is TRBV28, the J gene TRBJ1-5; D is ambiguous. This CDR3 is built from 17 residues. Germline V gene sequence: CDR1 MDHEN, CDR2 SYDVKM. V dropped 6 bases and J dropped 6 bases, with 24 bases sitting between them. CDR3 loop: CASSNSPRPGGVQPQHF. CDR3 sequence (DNA): TGTGCCAGCAGCAATTCCCCCCGCCCGGGTGGAGTTCAGCCCCAGCATTTT.

This clonotype appeared many times. CDR3 sequence reads: CASSQDSRRHFNTEAFF. CDR3 nucleotide sequence: TGTGCCAGCAGCCAAGATTCCCGGCGGCATTTTAACACTGAAGCTTTCTTT. The rearrangement links TRBV3-1 to TRBJ1-1; D remains unclear. The CDR3 has 17 amino acids. CDR1 is LGHDT and CDR2 is YNNKEL in the germline V gene (reference sequence). V was clipped by 0 bases and J by 2 bases, with 16 bases between them.

The chain links TRBV30 to TRBJ1-5; D gene ambiguous. The CDR3 consists of 15 residues. Germline V gives CDR1 GTSNPN, CDR2 SVGIG (reference sequence). Trimming stripped 0 bases from V and 6 bases from J, with 15 bases between. CDR3 amino acids: CAWSVLDGPSQPQHF. CDR3 sequence (DNA): TGTGCCTGGAGTGTACTGGACGGTCCGAGTCAGCCCCAGCATTTT.

Points on this clonotype: Because it lacks the conserved phenylalanine or tryptophan at the end, this CDR3 is likely a read error. The chain recombines TRBV5-1 with TRBJ1-1; D gene ambiguous. The CDR3 is 14 amino acids. V was shortened by 1 base and J by 1 base, with 8 bases between the two germline ends. Germline CDR1 is SGHRS and CDR2 is YFSETQ. CDR3 in amino acids: CASSLWGSNTEAFL. DNA for the CDR3: TGCGCCAGCAGCTTGTGGGGTTCGAACACTGAAGCTTTCCTT.

This chain uses TRBV5-1 with TRBJ1-4, with D perhaps matching TRBD1 (6 bases). Trimming stripped 4 bases from V and 4 bases from J, with 14 bases between. In germline, CDR1 is SGHRS, CDR2 YFSETQ. The CDR3 is 15 amino acids. The CDR3: CASSIQGGGNEKLFF. The DNA for the CDR3 is TGCGCCAGCAGCATACAGGGAGGCGGTAATGAAAAACTGTTTTTT.

This clonotype was observed a handful of times. The chain employs TRBV6-2 or TRBV6-3 and TRBJ2-1; TRBD2 aligns across 11 bases. The CDR3 has 17 residues. V shed 5 bases and J 12 bases; nucleotides not matched to a gene: 18. The germline V gene has CDR1 MNHEY and CDR2 SVGEGT. This chain's CDR3 is CASSATSGRAQYPAQFF. The CDR3 DNA sequence: TGTGCCAGCAGTGCTACTAGCGGGAGAGCCCAGTATCCCGCGCAGTTCTTC.

The chain couples TRBV25-1 to TRBJ2-1, with D maybe TRBD2 (5 bases). Trimming took off 5 bases at V and 10 bases at J, with 12 bases between the two ends. The CDR3 consists of 12 residues. From germline, CDR1 is MGHDK and CDR2 SYGVNS. The CDR3 loop is CASSTRAAEQFF. The CDR3 DNA follows: TGTGCCAGCAGTACGCGGGCAGCAGAGCAGTTCTTC. The whole variable domain, filled in from reference TRBV25-1 and TRBJ2-1, reads EADIYQTPRYLVIGTGKKITLECSQTMGHDKMYWYQQDPGMELHLIHYSYGVNSTEKGDLSSESTVSRIRTEHFPLTLESARPSHTSQYLCASSTRAAEQFFGPGTRLTVL.

The chain recombines TRBV19 with TRBJ1-5; a possible D gene is TRBD1 (5 bases). CDR3 length equals 15 residues. Trimming stripped 3 bases from V and 7 bases from J, with 16 bases between. Per germline, CDR1 LNHDA and CDR2 SQIVND (reference sequence). In nucleotides, the CDR3 is TGTGCCAGTAGTATTGGGGCAGCTCTCGGGCAGCCCCAGCATTTT. Its translation is CASSIGAALGQPQHF.

This clonotype was observed many times. The chain uses TRBV6-1 and TRBJ1-2; TRBD1 agrees at 7 bases. Germline V gene lookup returns CDR1 MNHNS and CDR2 SASEGT. This CDR3 has 15 residues. V gave up 6 bases and J gave up 4 bases; unmatched junction bases: 11. The CDR3 DNA reads as TGTGCCAGCAGAGAAACCCGGACAGGCCTCTATGGCTACACCTTC. It codes for CASRETRTGLYGYTF.